The 18 T cell receptor beta chains below all came from one sample that was sequenced in a study of T cells in Graves' hyperthyroidism and ophthalmopathy. What was amplified from RNA transcripts were TCR beta CDR3 regions. A first-round RT-PCR of the TCR CDR3 used the HTBI primer set. From the multiplex PCR reads, TCRdb called clonotypes with MiXCR, one entry per CDR3 protein. Among 350,000 or so distinct CDR3 sequences, approximately 18% were seen once, and the ten largest hold approximately 49%. The specimen was blood. The receptors here all came from a woman in her 50s with Graves' hyperthyroidism.

In its sample, this clonotype was seen many times. Its ends do not fully match the called genes, so a read error is possible. The CDR3 sequence is CASSLGDRGYGYTF. The CDR3 DNA is TGTGCCAGCAGTTTAGGGGACAGGGGTTATGGCTACACCTTC. The chain links TRBV7-9 to TRBJ1-2, with 10 bases that match TRBD1. This CDR3 contains 14 residues. Germline V gives CDR1 SEHNR, CDR2 FQNEAQ (reference sequence).

In its sample, this clonotype was seen a few times. CDR3 coding DNA: TGCGCCAGCAGCCCCGGTGGCTTACCCTACAATGAGCAGTTCTTC. Translating it yields CASSPGGLPYNEQFF. This rearrangement joins TRBV5-1 to TRBJ2-1; D remains ambiguous. The CDR3 has 15 residues. The germline CDR1 and CDR2 sequences are SGHRS and YFSETQ. V was shortened by 4 bases and J by 2 bases, with 13 bases between the two germline ends.

This chain links TRBV5-5 with TRBJ2-1; 9 nucleotides match TRBD2. Germline CDR1 reads SGHKS; CDR2 reads YYEKEE (reference sequence). V was pared by 6 bases and J by 4 bases, with 8 bases of the junction left unmatched. The CDR3 is 15 amino acids. Here the CDR3 reads CASKTRLAVYNEQFF. Here the CDR3 DNA reads TGTGCCAGCAAAACCCGACTAGCGGTGTACAATGAGCAGTTCTTC.

Notes on this clonotype: A read error is possible here, since a much larger clone lies one base away. This sequence joins TRBV12-5 and TRBJ2-3; D is perhaps TRBD2 (6 bases). V was clipped by 7 bases and J by 5 bases, with 16 bases between them. The CDR3 length is 14 residues. Germline V gene lookup returns CDR1 LGHNT and CDR2 FRNRAP. CDR3 region: CASAGLPAGDTQYF. DNA for the CDR3: TGTGCTAGTGCGGGACTCCCCGCTGGAGATACGCAGTATTTT.

The chain uses TRBV3-1 and TRBJ1-3; unclear D gene. Germline V lookup: CDR1 LGHDT, CDR2 YNNKEL (reference sequence). Deletions cut 5 bases from V and 3 bases from J, with 11 bases between. The CDR3 runs 14 residues. As DNA, the CDR3 is TGTGCCAGCAGCTCCGGATCACATGGAAACACCATATATTTT. Protein sequence: CASSSGSHGNTIYF.

This clonotype has more than one count but fewer than ten. Here the CDR3 reads CASSVDADLNEQFF. As DNA, the CDR3 is TGTGCCAGCAGCGTAGATGCTGACTTGAATGAGCAGTTCTTC. The gene calls are TRBV9 and TRBJ2-1; no clear D. The CDR3 is made up of 14 amino acids. V was pared by 0 bases and J by 7 bases, with 11 bases between. Per germline, CDR1 SGDLS and CDR2 YYNGEE.

This clonotype has at least ten counts. The V gene is TRBV5-5, the J gene TRBJ1-1; 7 bases align to TRBD1. CDR1 SGHKS and CDR2 YYEKEE come from the germline V gene (reference sequence). V gave up 3 bases and J gave up 6 bases; unmatched junction bases: 5. This CDR3 is built from 13 residues. The CDR3 nucleotides read TGTGCCAGCAGCTACAGGGGTCCAGCTGAAGCTTTCTTT. Its protein product is CASSYRGPAEAFF.

This clonotype was found many times. The chain joins TRBV7-6 to TRBJ1-1; D is ambiguous. V was trimmed by 6 bases and J by 2 bases, leaving 13 bases between them. The CDR3 spans 14 residues. CDR1 and CDR2 from the germline V gene are SGHVS and FNYEAQ. The DNA of the CDR3 is TGTGCCAGCAGTCCCGGCGAGGGAAACACTGAAGCTTTCTTT. Protein product: CASSPGEGNTEAFF. Combining the CDR3 with reference TRBV7-6 and TRBJ1-1 gives the whole variable domain GAGVSQSPRYKVTKRGQDVALRCDPISGHVSLYWYRQALGQGPEFLTYFNYEAQQDKSGLPNDRFSAERPEGSISTLTIQRTEQRDSAMYRCASSPGEGNTEAFFGQGTRLTVV.

The chain joins TRBV30 to TRBJ2-2; TRBD2 might be the D (6 bases). Trimming removed 2 bases from V and 6 bases from J, with 19 bases in between. The germline CDR1 and CDR2 sequences are GTSNPN and SVGIG (reference sequence). The CDR3 has 16 amino acids. The DNA for the CDR3 is TGTGCCTGGAGTCCCGAGAAGGGCGGGGCCCCCGGGGAGCTGTTTTTT. Translation gives CAWSPEKGGAPGELFF.

This clonotype has more than one count but fewer than ten. J is TRBJ1-1 and V is TRBV20-1; D call uncertain. This CDR3 comprises 15 residues. CDR1 DFQATT and CDR2 SNEGSKA come from the germline V gene (reference sequence). With 0 bases removed from V and 4 bases from J, the gap between germline ends came to 15 bases. The CDR3 loop reads CSARDRPGGGTEAFF. The DNA of the CDR3 is TGCAGTGCTAGAGATCGCCCCGGCGGAGGCACTGAAGCTTTCTTT.

This clonotype was seen repeatedly, ten times or more. The chain combines TRBV20-1 with TRBJ2-5, with D perhaps matching TRBD1 or TRBD2 (5 bases each). V was clipped by 3 bases and J by 3 bases, with 17 bases between them. CDR3 length equals 15 residues. CDR1 is DFQATT, CDR2 SNEGSKA, per germline (reference sequence). For the CDR3, the DNA is TGCAGTGCTAGTGCCGGGACGGCATATAAAGAGACCCAGTACTTC. Translating it yields CSASAGTAYKETQYF.

This clonotype was detected a few times. The J gene is TRBJ1-4, the V gene TRBV6-1; D possibly corresponds to TRBD1 (5 bases). Germline CDR1 reads MNHNS; CDR2 reads SASEGT. The CDR3 loop spans 14 amino acids. The V end lost 6 bases, the J end lost 4 bases, and 12 bases lay between the germline ends. The CDR3 nucleotides read TGTGCCAGCAGGGGACCTGGTTTTAATGAAAAACTGTTTTTT. Protein: CASRGPGFNEKLFF.

This clonotype came up many times. The chain is built from TRBV3-1 and TRBJ1-5, with D maybe TRBD1 (5 bases). This CDR3 contains 15 residues. Germline CDR1 LGHDT, CDR2 YNNKEL (reference sequence). The ends were cut back, 4 bases at V and 0 bases at J, with 10 bases in the middle. Here the CDR3 DNA reads TGTGCCAGCAGCCTCGGGACGTATAGCAATCAGCCCCAGCATTTT. This sequence encodes CASSLGTYSNQPQHF.

V is TRBV27 and J is TRBJ2-7, with no clear D. The germline CDR1 and CDR2 sequences are MNHEY and SMNVEV (reference sequence). This CDR3 spans 16 amino acids. V lost 4 bases, J lost 0 bases, and 16 bases lay in between. As DNA, the CDR3 is TGTGCCAGCAGTTCCACCCACAGTGGAAGCTCCTACGAGCAGTACTTC. It specifies CASSSTHSGSSYEQYF.

This clonotype was counted ten times or more. The chain recombines TRBV20-1 with TRBJ2-3, with D uncertain. This CDR3 has 12 amino acids. The germline V gene encodes CDR1 DFQATT and CDR2 SNEGSKA (reference sequence). The V gene lost 0 bases and the J gene lost 3 bases, with 4 bases spanning the gap. The CDR3 DNA is TGCAGTGCTAGAGAACCTACAGATACGCAGTATTTT. This translates into CSAREPTDTQYF.

This clonotype was recorded at least ten times. The CDR3 loop reads CASSYSGDEQYF. The DNA for the CDR3 is TGTGCCAGCAGTTATTCGGGGGACGAGCAGTACTTC. The chain recombines TRBV6-9 with TRBJ2-7; D possibly matches TRBD1 or TRBD2 (5 bases each). With 0 bases removed from V and 5 bases from J, the gap between germline ends came to 5 bases. Germline V lookup: CDR1 MNHGY, CDR2 SVAAGI. This CDR3 spans 12 amino acids.

This clonotype occurred many times. The chain joins TRBV5-1 to TRBJ1-2, with 7 nucleotides matching TRBD1. CDR3 size: 15 residues. With 0 bases clipped from V and 4 bases from J, the junction kept 6 bases outside the gene matches. Germline values: CDR1 SGHRS, CDR2 YFSETQ. The chain's CDR3 is CASSLDSGTAYGYTF. In DNA, the CDR3 is TGCGCCAGCAGCTTGGACTCCGGGACAGCCTATGGCTACACCTTC.

This clonotype was observed a few times. The chain has TRBV20-1 and TRBJ1-2, with D hard to call. Germline V gene sequence: CDR1 DFQATT, CDR2 SNEGSKA (reference sequence). V lost 0 bases, J lost 0 bases, and 14 bases lay in between. This CDR3 contains 16 residues. Here the CDR3 DNA reads TGCAGTGCTAGAGATCCTCCGACGTTAACTAACTATGGCTACACCTTC. It yields the protein CSARDPPTLTNYGYTF.